A selection of T cell receptor beta chains follows, all from one sample in a study of beta chain features in type 1 diabetes. Measured with immunoSEQ multiplex PCR; TCRdb has only the in-frame clones, and not every one. Among 330,000 or so clones listed, about 12% were seen once. Sequencing was done on a sample of naive CD4+ T cells from blood. All receptors derive from a woman under 30 with type 1 diabetes. CDR3s include the opening cysteine and the closing phenylalanine or tryptophan. The D gene is left open where the match is weak. Some rows have no size entry. The others give once, few or many, or a class for an expanded clone.

j_call: TRBJ2-3
d_call: TRBD1
clone_size: few
v_call: TRBV5-6
cdr3_aa: CASSGLGTGGVADTQYF
cdr3_nt: TGTGCCAGCAGCGGCCTCGGGACAGGGGGTGTCGCAGATACGCAGTATTTT

j_call: TRBJ1-4
d_call: NA
clone_size: NA
v_call: TRBV30
cdr3_aa: CAWSGGEETNEKLFF
cdr3_nt: TGTGCCTGGAGTGGGGGGGAGGAAACTAATGAAAAACTGTTTTTT

j_call: TRBJ2-1
d_call: TRBD2
clone_size: few
v_call: TRBV5-1
cdr3_aa: CASSPGTSGSDEQFF
cdr3_nt: TGCGCCAGCAGCCCCGGGACTAGCGGGAGCGATGAGCAGTTCTTC

j_call: TRBJ2-1
d_call: TRBD2
clone_size: few
v_call: TRBV9
cdr3_aa: CASGLAGIYNEQFF
cdr3_nt: TGTGCCAGCGGTCTAGCGGGGATATACAATGAGCAGTTCTTC

j_call: TRBJ2-3
d_call: TRBD1
clone_size: NA
v_call: TRBV11-3
cdr3_aa: CASSSGPGTGEDTQYF
cdr3_nt: TGTGCCAGCAGCTCAGGTCCCGGGACAGGGGAAGATACGCAGTATTTT

j_call: TRBJ1-1
d_call: TRBD1
clone_size: NA
v_call: TRBV2
cdr3_aa: CASRTGLNTEAFF
cdr3_nt: TGTGCCAGCCGGACAGGCCTGAACACTGAAGCTTTCTTT

j_call: TRBJ2-3
d_call: TRBD1
clone_size: few
v_call: TRBV7-9
cdr3_aa: CASSRQGRKGDTQYF
cdr3_nt: TGTGCCAGCAGCCGACAGGGGAGAAAGGGAGATACGCAGTATTTT

j_call: TRBJ2-1
d_call: NA
clone_size: NA
v_call: TRBV6-5
cdr3_aa: CASHRDGNEQFF
cdr3_nt: TGTGCCAGCCACAGGGACGGCAATGAGCAGTTCTTC

j_call: TRBJ1-1
d_call: NA
clone_size: few
v_call: TRBV29-1
cdr3_aa: CSSRAEALNTEAFF
cdr3_nt: TGCAGCTCGCGGGCGGAGGCCCTGAACACTGAAGCTTTCTTT

j_call: TRBJ2-7
d_call: NA
clone_size: few
v_call: TRBV30
cdr3_aa: CAWSRPGIGEQYF
cdr3_nt: TGTGCCTGGAGTCGACCAGGGATCGGCGAGCAGTACTTC

j_call: TRBJ2-3
d_call: NA
clone_size: few
v_call: TRBV5-4
cdr3_aa: CASSFPADTQYF
cdr3_nt: TGTGCCAGCAGCTTCCCGGCAGATACGCAGTATTTT

j_call: TRBJ2-7
d_call: NA
clone_size: NA
v_call: TRBV5-1
cdr3_aa: CASSPLGDGAGEQYF
cdr3_nt: TGCGCCAGCAGCCCGCTCGGCGACGGGGCGGGAGAGCAGTACTTC

j_call: TRBJ1-2
d_call: NA
clone_size: few
v_call: TRBV5-1
cdr3_aa: CASSQEANYGYTF
cdr3_nt: TGCGCCAGCAGCCAGGAAGCTAACTATGGCTACACCTTC

j_call: TRBJ2-7
d_call: NA
clone_size: NA
v_call: TRBV6-5
cdr3_aa: CASRGTSYEQYF
cdr3_nt: TGTGCCAGCAGGGGAACTAGCTACGAGCAGTACTTC

j_call: TRBJ2-2
d_call: NA
clone_size: few
v_call: TRBV4-2
cdr3_aa: CASSQEPGANTGELFF
cdr3_nt: TGTGCCAGCAGCCAAGAACCGGGGGCGAACACCGGGGAGCTGTTTTTT

j_call: TRBJ2-7
d_call: NA
clone_size: NA
v_call: TRBV25-1
cdr3_aa: CASSDNRLIYEQYF
cdr3_nt: TGTGCCAGCAGCGACAACCGGCTTATCTACGAGCAGTACTTC

j_call: TRBJ1-1
d_call: TRBD1
clone_size: few
v_call: TRBV11-2
cdr3_aa: CASSERTGNTEAFF
cdr3_nt: TGTGCCAGCAGCGAGCGGACAGGAAACACTGAAGCTTTCTTT

j_call: TRBJ1-5
d_call: NA
clone_size: few
v_call: TRBV19
cdr3_aa: CASRNGLPGNQPQHF
cdr3_nt: TGTGCCAGTAGAAATGGGCTCCCGGGGAATCAGCCCCAGCATTTT

j_call: TRBJ1-5
d_call: TRBD1
clone_size: few
v_call: TRBV7-8
cdr3_aa: CASSFSQGANQPQHF
cdr3_nt: TGTGCCAGCAGCTTCTCACAGGGGGCCAATCAGCCCCAGCATTTT

j_call: TRBJ2-3
d_call: NA
clone_size: few
v_call: TRBV29-1
cdr3_aa: CSVARQATSTDTQYF
cdr3_nt: TGCAGCGTTGCGAGACAGGCCACTAGCACAGATACGCAGTATTTT

j_call: TRBJ1-1
d_call: NA
clone_size: few
v_call: TRBV21-1
cdr3_aa: CASSKDRGTEAFF
cdr3_nt: TGTGCCAGCAGCAAAGACAGAGGGACTGAAGCTTTCTTT

j_call: TRBJ1-5
d_call: NA
clone_size: NA
v_call: TRBV27
cdr3_aa: CASSGGVDWDSNQPQHF
cdr3_nt: TGTGCCAGCAGTGGAGGCGTCGATTGGGATAGCAATCAGCCCCAGCATTTT

j_call: TRBJ1-4
d_call: TRBD1
clone_size: NA
v_call: TRBV29-1
cdr3_aa: CSAGQYEKLFF
cdr3_nt: TGCAGCGCGGGACAGTATGAAAAACTGTTTTTT

j_call: TRBJ1-3
d_call: NA
clone_size: NA
v_call: TRBV30
cdr3_aa: CAWSVQASGNTIYF
cdr3_nt: TGTGCCTGGAGTGTACAGGCCTCTGGAAACACCATATATTTT

j_call: TRBJ1-2
d_call: NA
clone_size: NA
v_call: TRBV6-6
cdr3_aa: CASSYAGYTF
cdr3_nt: TGTGCCAGCAGTTACGCGGGCTACACCTTC

j_call: TRBJ2-3
d_call: NA
clone_size: NA
v_call: TRBV5-1
cdr3_aa: CASSLSTDTQYF
cdr3_nt: TGCGCCAGCAGCCTATCCACAGATACGCAGTATTTT

j_call: TRBJ1-1
d_call: TRBD1
clone_size: NA
v_call: TRBV29-1
cdr3_aa: CSVRTGLNTEAFF
cdr3_nt: TGCAGCGTGCGGACAGGTCTGAACACTGAAGCTTTCTTT

j_call: TRBJ2-7
d_call: NA
clone_size: few
v_call: TRBV4-3
cdr3_aa: CASSQDVEGNYEQYF
cdr3_nt: TGCGCCAGCAGCCAAGATGTAGAGGGCAACTACGAGCAGTACTTC

j_call: TRBJ2-3
d_call: NA
clone_size: few
v_call: TRBV29-1
cdr3_aa: CSDRPSTDTQYF
cdr3_nt: TGCAGCGACAGGCCTAGCACAGATACGCAGTATTTT

j_call: TRBJ2-1
d_call: TRBD2
clone_size: few
v_call: TRBV10-3
cdr3_aa: CAIGEGGAIGNEQFF
cdr3_nt: TGTGCCATCGGGGAGGGCGGGGCGATAGGGAATGAGCAGTTCTTC

j_call: TRBJ2-2
d_call: TRBD2
clone_size: NA
v_call: TRBV25-1
cdr3_aa: CASTPGLAGGPGGELFF
cdr3_nt: TGTGCCAGCACACCTGGACTAGCGGGGGGGCCGGGCGGGGAGCTGTTTTTT

j_call: TRBJ1-2
d_call: TRBD1
clone_size: NA
v_call: TRBV28
cdr3_aa: CASSEGAKGYTF
cdr3_nt: TGTGCCAGCAGTGAGGGGGCTAAAGGCTACACCTTC

j_call: TRBJ2-3
d_call: NA
clone_size: few
v_call: TRBV11-2
cdr3_aa: CASSEGAGRTDTQYF
cdr3_nt: TGTGCCAGCAGCGAGGGTGCGGGTCGCACAGATACGCAGTATTTT

j_call: TRBJ1-1
d_call: TRBD1
clone_size: NA
v_call: TRBV30
cdr3_aa: CASSTGWNTEAFF
cdr3_nt: TGTGCCAGCTCGACAGGGTGGAACACTGAAGCTTTCTTT

j_call: TRBJ2-5
d_call: TRBD2
clone_size: NA
v_call: TRBV7-2
cdr3_aa: CASSSLAGSAETQYF
cdr3_nt: TGTGCCAGCAGCTCATTAGCGGGGTCGGCGGAGACCCAGTACTTC

j_call: TRBJ1-2
d_call: NA
clone_size: few
v_call: TRBV29-1
cdr3_aa: CSVTDTSNYGYTF
cdr3_nt: TGCAGCGTTACAGACACCTCAAACTATGGCTACACCTTC

j_call: TRBJ1-1
d_call: NA
clone_size: few
v_call: TRBV28
cdr3_aa: CASSFPGITEAFF
cdr3_nt: TGTGCCAGCAGTTTTCCGGGGATTACTGAAGCTTTCTTT

j_call: TRBJ2-1
d_call: NA
clone_size: few
v_call: TRBV5-4
cdr3_aa: CASSLGRSSYNEQFF
cdr3_nt: TGTGCCAGCAGCTTGGGTAGGAGCTCCTACAATGAGCAGTTCTTC

j_call: TRBJ2-1
d_call: TRBD2
clone_size: NA
v_call: TRBV28
cdr3_aa: CASSLYIAAGVEQFF
cdr3_nt: TGTGCCAGCAGTTTATACATTGCGGCGGGAGTAGAACAGTTCTTC

j_call: TRBJ1-5
d_call: NA
clone_size: few
v_call: TRBV30
cdr3_aa: CAWAGRGNQPQHF
cdr3_nt: TGTGCCTGGGCCGGGAGGGGCAATCAGCCCCAGCATTTT

j_call: TRBJ2-3
d_call: NA
clone_size: NA
v_call: TRBV5-1
cdr3_aa: CASSRFSVSSSTDTQYF
cdr3_nt: TGCGCCAGCAGCCGTTTCAGCGTGAGTAGCAGCACAGATACGCAGTATTTT

j_call: TRBJ1-3
d_call: NA
clone_size: NA
v_call: TRBV5-1
cdr3_aa: CASRSMPGQVGSATGNTIYF
cdr3_nt: TGCGCCAGCAGGTCCATGCCCGGACAAGTGGGGTCTGCCACTGGAAACACCATATATTTT

j_call: TRBJ2-1
d_call: NA
clone_size: NA
v_call: TRBV29-1
cdr3_aa: CSGLSGSMVQNEQFF
cdr3_nt: TGCAGCGGACTCTCGGGATCGATGGTTCAAAATGAGCAGTTCTTC

j_call: TRBJ2-5
d_call: TRBD2
clone_size: NA
v_call: TRBV5-1
cdr3_aa: CASSPGLAGVNQETQYF
cdr3_nt: TGCGCCAGCAGCCCGGGACTAGCGGGGGTAAACCAAGAGACCCAGTACTTC

j_call: TRBJ2-7
d_call: NA
clone_size: few
v_call: TRBV11-2
cdr3_aa: CASSAVGGYEQYF
cdr3_nt: TGTGCCAGCAGCGCCGTAGGGGGCTACGAGCAGTACTTC

j_call: TRBJ1-5
d_call: TRBD1
clone_size: NA
v_call: TRBV7-2
cdr3_aa: CASSLSGGSNQPQHF
cdr3_nt: TGTGCCAGCAGTTTATCAGGGGGCAGCAATCAGCCCCAGCATTTT

j_call: TRBJ2-7
d_call: TRBD1
clone_size: NA
v_call: TRBV27
cdr3_aa: CASRTHLGDRDNEQYF
cdr3_nt: TGTGCCAGCAGAACACACCTGGGGGACAGGGATAACGAGCAGTACTTC

j_call: TRBJ2-6
d_call: NA
clone_size: NA
v_call: TRBV7-3
cdr3_aa: CASSPTGSGANVLTF
cdr3_nt: TGTGCCAGCAGCCCGACGGGCTCTGGGGCCAACGTCCTGACTTTC

j_call: TRBJ2-7
d_call: NA
clone_size: NA
v_call: TRBV5-6
cdr3_aa: CASSLLYRTYEQYF
cdr3_nt: TGTGCCAGCAGCTTGTTATACAGGACCTACGAGCAGTACTTC

j_call: TRBJ1-1
d_call: TRBD1
clone_size: few
v_call: TRBV5-4
cdr3_aa: CASRPDRGQFTEAFF
cdr3_nt: TGTGCCAGCAGACCCGACAGGGGGCAGTTTACTGAAGCTTTCTTT

j_call: TRBJ2-7
d_call: TRBD1
clone_size: few
v_call: TRBV18
cdr3_aa: CASSPGTDYEQYF
cdr3_nt: TGTGCCAGCTCACCCGGGACAGACTACGAGCAGTACTTC

j_call: TRBJ2-3
d_call: TRBD2
clone_size: NA
v_call: TRBV5-4
cdr3_aa: CASSPAGSGTDTQYF
cdr3_nt: TGTGCCAGCAGCCCAGCGGGGTCTGGCACAGATACGCAGTATTTT

j_call: TRBJ2-7
d_call: TRBD1
clone_size: NA
v_call: TRBV6-6
cdr3_aa: CASTRDRTHSYEQYF
cdr3_nt: TGTGCCAGCACCCGGGACAGGACTCACTCCTACGAGCAGTACTTC